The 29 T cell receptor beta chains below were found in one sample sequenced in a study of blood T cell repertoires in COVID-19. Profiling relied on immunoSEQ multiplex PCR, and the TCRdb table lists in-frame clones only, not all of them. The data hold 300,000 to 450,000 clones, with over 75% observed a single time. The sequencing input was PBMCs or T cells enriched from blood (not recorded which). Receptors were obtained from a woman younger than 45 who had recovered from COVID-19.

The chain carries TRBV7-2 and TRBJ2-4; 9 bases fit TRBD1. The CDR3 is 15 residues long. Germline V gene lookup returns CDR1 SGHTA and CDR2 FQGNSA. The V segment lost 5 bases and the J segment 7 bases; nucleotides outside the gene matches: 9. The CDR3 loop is CASSMGTGFGNIQYF. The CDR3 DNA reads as TGTGCCAGCAGCATGGGGACAGGGTTCGGCAACATTCAGTACTTC.

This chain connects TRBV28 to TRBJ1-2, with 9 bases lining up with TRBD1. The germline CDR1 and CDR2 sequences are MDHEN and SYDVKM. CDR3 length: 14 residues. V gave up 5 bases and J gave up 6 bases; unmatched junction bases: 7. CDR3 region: CASSTLRDRDGYTF. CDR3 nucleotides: TGTGCCAGCAGTACCCTAAGGGACAGGGATGGCTACACCTTC.

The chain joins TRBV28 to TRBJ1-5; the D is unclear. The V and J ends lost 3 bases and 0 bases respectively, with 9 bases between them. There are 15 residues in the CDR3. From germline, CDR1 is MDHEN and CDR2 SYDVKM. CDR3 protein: CASSFFGGSNQPQHF. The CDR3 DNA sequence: TGTGCCAGCAGTTTTTTCGGCGGTAGCAATCAGCCCCAGCATTTT.

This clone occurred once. The CDR3 loop reads CASSSGPGQGPGYTF. The CDR3 DNA is TGTGCCAGCAGCTCGGGCCCGGGACAGGGTCCGGGCTACACCTTC. The chain is built from TRBV7-8 and TRBJ1-2; TRBD1 aligns across 9 bases. Germline V lookup: CDR1 SGHVS, CDR2 FQNEAQ. J lost 8 bases, V lost 4 bases, and 11 bases had no gene match. The CDR3 loop spans 15 amino acids.

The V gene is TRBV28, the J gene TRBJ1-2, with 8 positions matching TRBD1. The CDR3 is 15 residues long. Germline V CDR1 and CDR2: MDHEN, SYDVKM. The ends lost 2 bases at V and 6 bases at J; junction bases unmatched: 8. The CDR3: CASSLEDRGYNGYTF. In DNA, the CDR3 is TGTGCCAGCAGTTTAGAAGACAGGGGATATAATGGCTACACCTTC.

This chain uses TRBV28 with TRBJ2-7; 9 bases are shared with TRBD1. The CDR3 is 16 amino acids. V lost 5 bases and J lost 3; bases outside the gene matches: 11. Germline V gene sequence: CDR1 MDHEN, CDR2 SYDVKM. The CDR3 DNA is TGTGCCAGCAGTACCTTGGACAGGGGCTTCGTCTACGAGCAGTACTTC. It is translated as CASSTLDRGFVYEQYF.

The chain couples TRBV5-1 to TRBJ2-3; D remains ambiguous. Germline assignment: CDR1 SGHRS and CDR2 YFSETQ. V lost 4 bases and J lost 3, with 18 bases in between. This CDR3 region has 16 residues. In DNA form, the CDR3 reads TGCGCCAGCAGCCTCCGACCGACCCCGGGTACAGATACGCAGTATTTT. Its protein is CASSLRPTPGTDTQYF.

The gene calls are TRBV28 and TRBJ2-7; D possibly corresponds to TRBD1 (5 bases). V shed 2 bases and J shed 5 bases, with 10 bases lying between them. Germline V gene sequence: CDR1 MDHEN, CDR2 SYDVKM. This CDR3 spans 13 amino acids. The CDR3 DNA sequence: TGTGCCAGCAGTTTAAACAGGTTCCACGAGCAGTACTTC. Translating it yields CASSLNRFHEQYF.

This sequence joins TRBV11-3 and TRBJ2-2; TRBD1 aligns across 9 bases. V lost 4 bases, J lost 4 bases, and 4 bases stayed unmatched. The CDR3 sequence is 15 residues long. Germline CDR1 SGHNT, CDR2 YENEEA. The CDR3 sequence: CASSSQGASTGELFF. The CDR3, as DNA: TGTGCCAGCAGCTCACAGGGGGCGAGCACCGGGGAGCTGTTTTTT.

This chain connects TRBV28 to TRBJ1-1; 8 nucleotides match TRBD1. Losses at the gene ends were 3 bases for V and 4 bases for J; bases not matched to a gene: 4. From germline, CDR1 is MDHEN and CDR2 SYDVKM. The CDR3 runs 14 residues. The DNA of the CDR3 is TGTGCCAGCAGTTTTAATACAGGGGGCACTGAAGCTTTCTTT. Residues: CASSFNTGGTEAFF.

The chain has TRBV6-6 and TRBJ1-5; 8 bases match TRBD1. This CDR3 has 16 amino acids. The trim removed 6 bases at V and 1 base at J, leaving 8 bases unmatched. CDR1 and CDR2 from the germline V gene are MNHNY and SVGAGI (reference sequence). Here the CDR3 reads CASSPGQGLSNQPQHF. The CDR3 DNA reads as TGTGCCAGCAGCCCCGGACAGGGTCTAAGCAATCAGCCCCAGCATTTT.

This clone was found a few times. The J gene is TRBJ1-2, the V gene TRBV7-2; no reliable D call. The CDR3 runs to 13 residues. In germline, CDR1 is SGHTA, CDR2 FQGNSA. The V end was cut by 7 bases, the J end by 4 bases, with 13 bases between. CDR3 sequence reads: CASIPTGVYGYTF. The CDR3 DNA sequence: TGTGCCAGCATCCCGACGGGTGTCTATGGCTACACCTTC.

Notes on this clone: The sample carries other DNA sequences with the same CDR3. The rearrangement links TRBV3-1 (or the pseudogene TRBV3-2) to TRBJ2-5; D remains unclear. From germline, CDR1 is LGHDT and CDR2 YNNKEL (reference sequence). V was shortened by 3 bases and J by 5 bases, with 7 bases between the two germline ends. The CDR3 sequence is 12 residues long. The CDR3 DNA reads TGTGCCAGCAGCCAGGGCCGGGAGACCCAGTACTTC. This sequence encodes CASSQGRETQYF.

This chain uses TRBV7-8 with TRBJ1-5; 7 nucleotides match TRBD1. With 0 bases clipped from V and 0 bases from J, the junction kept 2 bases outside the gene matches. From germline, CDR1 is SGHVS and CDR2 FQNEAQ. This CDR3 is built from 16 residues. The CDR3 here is CASSLAGGYSNQPQHF. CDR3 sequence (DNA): TGTGCCAGCAGCTTAGCAGGGGGCTATAGCAATCAGCCCCAGCATTTT.

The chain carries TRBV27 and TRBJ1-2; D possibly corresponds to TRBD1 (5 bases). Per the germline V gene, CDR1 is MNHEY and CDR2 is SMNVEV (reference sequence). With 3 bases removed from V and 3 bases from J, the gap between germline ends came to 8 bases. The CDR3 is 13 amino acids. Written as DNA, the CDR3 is TGTGCCAGCAGTTTTGGGGCTTACTATGGCTACACCTTC. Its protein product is CASSFGAYYGYTF.

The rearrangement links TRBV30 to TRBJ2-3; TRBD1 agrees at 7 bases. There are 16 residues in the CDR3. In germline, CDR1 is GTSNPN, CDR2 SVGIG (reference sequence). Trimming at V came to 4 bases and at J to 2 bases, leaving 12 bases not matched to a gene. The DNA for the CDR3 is TGTGCCTGGATCGGCCTCGGACAGGAGCTCACAGATACGCAGTATTTT. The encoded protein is CAWIGLGQELTDTQYF.

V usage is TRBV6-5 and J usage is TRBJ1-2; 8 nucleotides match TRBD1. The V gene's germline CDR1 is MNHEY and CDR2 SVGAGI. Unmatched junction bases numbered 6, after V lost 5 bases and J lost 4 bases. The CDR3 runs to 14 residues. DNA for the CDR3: TGTGCCAGCAGTCCAACCACAGGGGGCTATGGCTACACCTTC. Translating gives CASSPTTGGYGYTF.

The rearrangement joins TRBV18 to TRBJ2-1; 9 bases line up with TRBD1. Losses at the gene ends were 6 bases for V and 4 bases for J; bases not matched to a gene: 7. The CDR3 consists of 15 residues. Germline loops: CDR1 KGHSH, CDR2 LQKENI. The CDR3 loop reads CASSKRDRDYNEQFF. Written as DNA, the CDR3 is TGTGCCAGCTCGAAAAGGGACAGGGATTACAATGAGCAGTTCTTC.

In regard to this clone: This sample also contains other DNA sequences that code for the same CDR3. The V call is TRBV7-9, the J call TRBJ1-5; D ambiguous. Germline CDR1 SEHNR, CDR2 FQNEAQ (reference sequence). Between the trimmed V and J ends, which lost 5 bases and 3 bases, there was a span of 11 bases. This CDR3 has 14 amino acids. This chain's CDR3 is CASSPGGNNQPQHF. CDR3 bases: TGTGCCAGCAGCCCGGGTGGTAACAATCAGCCCCAGCATTTT. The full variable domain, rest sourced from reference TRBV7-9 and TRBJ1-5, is DTGVSQNPRHKITKRGQNVTFRCDPISEHNRLYWYRQTLGQGPEFLTYFQNEAQLEKSRLLSDRFSAERPKGSFSTLEIQRTEQGDSAMYLCASSPGGNNQPQHFGDGTRLSIL.

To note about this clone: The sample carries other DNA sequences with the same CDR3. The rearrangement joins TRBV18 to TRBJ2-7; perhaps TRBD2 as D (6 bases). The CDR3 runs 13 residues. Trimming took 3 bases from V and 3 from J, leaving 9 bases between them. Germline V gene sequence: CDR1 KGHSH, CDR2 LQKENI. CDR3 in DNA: TGTGCCAGCTCACCGGGACTTAACTACGAGCAGTACTTC. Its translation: CASSPGLNYEQYF.

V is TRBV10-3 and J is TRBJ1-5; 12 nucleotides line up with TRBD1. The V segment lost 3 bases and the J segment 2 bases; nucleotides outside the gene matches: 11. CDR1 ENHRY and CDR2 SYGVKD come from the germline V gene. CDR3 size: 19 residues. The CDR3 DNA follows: TGTGCCATCAGTGACTTCTCCGGGACAGGGGGCGGGGGCAATCAGCCCCAGCATTTT. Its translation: CAISDFSGTGGGGNQPQHF.

This CDR3 reads CACQTFPRRGTEAFF. The CDR3 DNA reads TGTGCCTGTCAAACCTTCCCCCGGCGGGGGACTGAAGCTTTCTTT. J is TRBJ1-1 and V is TRBV30, with TRBD1 as a possible D gene (5 bases). The V gene lost 6 bases and the J gene lost 5 bases, with 22 bases spanning the gap. The germline CDR1 and CDR2 sequences are GTSNPN and SVGIG (reference sequence). The CDR3 sequence is 15 residues long.

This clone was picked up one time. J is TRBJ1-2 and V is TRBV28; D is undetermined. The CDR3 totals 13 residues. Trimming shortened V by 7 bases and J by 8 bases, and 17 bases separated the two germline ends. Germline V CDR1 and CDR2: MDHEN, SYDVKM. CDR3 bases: TGTGCCAGCACCCTCACTTCTGATTGGGGCTACACCTTC. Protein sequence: CASTLTSDWGYTF.

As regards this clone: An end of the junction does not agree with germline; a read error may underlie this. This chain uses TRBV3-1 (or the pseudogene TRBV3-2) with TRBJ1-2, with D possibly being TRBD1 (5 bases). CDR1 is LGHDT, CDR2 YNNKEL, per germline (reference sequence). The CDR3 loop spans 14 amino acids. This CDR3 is CASIQRGSGYGYTF. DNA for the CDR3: TGTGCCAGCATCCAAAGGGGTTCTGGCTATGGCTACACCTTC.

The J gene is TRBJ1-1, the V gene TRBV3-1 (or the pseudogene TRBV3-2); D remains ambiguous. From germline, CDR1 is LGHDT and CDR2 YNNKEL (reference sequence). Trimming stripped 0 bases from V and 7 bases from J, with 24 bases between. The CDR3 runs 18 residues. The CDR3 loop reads CASSQEPLGVMGGGEAFF. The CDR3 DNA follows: TGTGCCAGCAGCCAAGAACCCCTCGGGGTTATGGGTGGTGGTGAAGCTTTCTTT.

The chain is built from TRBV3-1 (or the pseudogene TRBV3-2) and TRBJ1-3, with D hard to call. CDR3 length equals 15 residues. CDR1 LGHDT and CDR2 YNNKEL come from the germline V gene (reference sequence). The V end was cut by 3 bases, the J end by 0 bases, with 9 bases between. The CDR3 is CASSHRPGSGNTIYF. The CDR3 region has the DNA TGTGCCAGCAGCCACCGTCCGGGCTCTGGAAACACCATATATTTT.

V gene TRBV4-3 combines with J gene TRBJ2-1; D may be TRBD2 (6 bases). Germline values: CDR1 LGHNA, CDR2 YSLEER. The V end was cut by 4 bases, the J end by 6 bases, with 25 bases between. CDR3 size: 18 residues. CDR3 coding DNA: TGCGCCAGCAGCCCCCAACTACCGGGACCTGGAGGGTTCAATGAGCAGTTCTTC. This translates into CASSPQLPGPGGFNEQFF.

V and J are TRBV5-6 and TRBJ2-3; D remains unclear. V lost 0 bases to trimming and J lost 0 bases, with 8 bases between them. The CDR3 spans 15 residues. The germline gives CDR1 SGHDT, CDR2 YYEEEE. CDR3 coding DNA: TGTGCCAGCAGCTTGGCCAAGAGAAGCACAGATACGCAGTATTTT. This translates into CASSLAKRSTDTQYF.

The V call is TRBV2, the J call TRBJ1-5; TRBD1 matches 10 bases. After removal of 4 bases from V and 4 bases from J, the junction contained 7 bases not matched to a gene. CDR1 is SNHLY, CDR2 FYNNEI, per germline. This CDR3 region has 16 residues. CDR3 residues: CASSGTGGALNQPQHF. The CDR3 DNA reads TGTGCCAGCAGTGGGACAGGGGGGGCACTTAATCAGCCCCAGCATTTT.